This T cell receptor (beta chain) was found in a study of shared clonotypes between healthy human individuals. This clone was seen just once. Data came from immunoSEQ multiplex PCR; TCRdb stores just in-frame clones and leaves some out. The profile shows 2 million to 3 million clones, 80% to 95% of them singletons. The V gene end was trimmed by 0 bases and the J gene end by 4 bases; junction bases not matched to a gene: 6. The CDR3 length is 16 residues. Germline assignment: CDR1 SGHDT and CDR2 YYEEEE. J is TRBJ2-7 and V is TRBV5-6, with 11 bases that match TRBD1. The receptor was derived from a man aged 18-30 years in good health. Some clones in this sample may be carry-over from other donors' samples. The specimen was naive CD4+ T cells from PBMCs. Subset meaning: CD45RA+ positively selected. The CDR3 nucleotides read TGTGCCAGCAGCTTGGCCGGACAGGGGGCATGGTACGAGCAGTACTTC. Translating gives CASSLAGQGAWYEQYF.